Each of the 26 T cell receptor beta chains below was sequenced from the same sample in a study of T cell responses to AZD1222 COVID-19 vaccine. Libraries were prepared by immunoSEQ multiplex PCR; TCRdb keeps only in-frame clonotypes and omits some of them. Found here are 85,000 to 90,000 clones, approximately 89% of them singletons; the top ten hold about 2%. Here the sequenced sample was peripheral blood, taken on day 0 of AZD1222 vaccination. The receptors were gathered from an adult in good health.

J is TRBJ2-3 and V is TRBV5-8, with D possibly matching TRBD2 (5 bases). The CDR3 sequence is 13 residues long. CDR1 and CDR2 (germline): SGHTS, YDEGEE. Trimming cost V 7 bases and J 6 bases, with 15 bases left between them. CDR3 sequence (DNA): TGTGCCAGCCTGGACTCAAACACCGATACGCAGTATTTT. This gives the protein CASLDSNTDTQYF.

The chain is built from TRBV11-2 and TRBJ2-1; TRBD2 might be the D (6 bases). Per the germline V gene, CDR1 is SGHAT and CDR2 is FQNNGV. V dropped 6 bases and J dropped 1 base, with 25 bases sitting between them. The CDR3 spans 19 residues. CDR3 DNA sequence: TGTGCCAGCAGATCTGGGACTTACGGCCGTTACGTGTCCTACAATGAGCAGTTCTTC. This sequence encodes CASRSGTYGRYVSYNEQFF.

The CDR3 region has the DNA TGTGCCTGGAGAGGACCGACCGGTCGGCCCCAGCATTTT. This gives the protein CAWRGPTGRPQHF. The chain uses TRBV30 and TRBJ1-5; D is uncertain. V lost 3 bases to trimming and J lost 9 bases, with 15 bases between them. The CDR3 has 13 residues. Germline lookup yields CDR1 GTSNPN and CDR2 SVGIG (reference sequence). The full variable domain, completed using reference TRBV30 and TRBJ1-5, is SQTIHQWPATLVQPVGSPLSLECTVEGTSNPNLYWYRQAAGRGLQLLFYSVGIGQISSEVPQNLSASRPQDRQFILSSKKLLLSDSGFYLCAWRGPTGRPQHFGDGTRLSIL.

The chain carries TRBV29-1 and TRBJ1-2, with 7 bases identical to TRBD1. Trimming cost V 6 bases and J 5 bases; bases outside gene matches: 12. Germline assignment: CDR1 SQVTM and CDR2 ANQGSEA. CDR3 length equals 14 residues. In nucleotides, the CDR3 is TGCAGCGTCGAGTCCTATCAGGGGGATTATGGCTACACCTTC. It specifies CSVESYQGDYGYTF.

The genes are TRBV5-6 and TRBJ2-1; 12 bases match TRBD2. The V gene end was trimmed by 1 base and the J gene end by 7 bases; junction bases not matched to a gene: 9. The CDR3 is made up of 17 amino acids. In germline, CDR1 is SGHDT, CDR2 YYEEEE. The CDR3 is CASSLRSTSGSKNEQFF. DNA of the CDR3: TGTGCCAGCAGCTTGAGGTCGACTAGCGGGAGTAAGAATGAGCAGTTCTTC.

The CDR3 here is CAWSVGAGVSGKGYTF. The DNA of the CDR3 is TGTGCCTGGAGTGTAGGGGCAGGGGTGAGCGGTAAGGGCTACACCTTC. V is TRBV30 and J is TRBJ1-2; weak D call: TRBD1 (6 bases). The CDR3 is 16 residues long. Germline-derived CDR1 and CDR2 are GTSNPN and SVGIG (reference sequence). The V end lost 0 bases, the J end lost 8 bases, and 22 bases lay between the germline ends.

V gene TRBV7-2 combines with J gene TRBJ1-2, with TRBD1 matching over 7 bases. Trimming cost V 6 bases and J 1 base; bases outside gene matches: 5. The CDR3 has 14 amino acids. The germline V gene has CDR1 SGHTA and CDR2 FQGNSA. CDR3 DNA sequence: TGTGCCAGCAGTCCCGACAGGGTTAACTATGGCTACACCTTC. It is translated as CASSPDRVNYGYTF.

This chain joins TRBV2 and TRBJ1-6, with 7 nucleotides matching TRBD1. J lost 0 bases, V lost 9 bases, and 8 bases had no gene match. CDR1 and CDR2 (germline): SNHLY, FYNNEI. The CDR3 length is 16 residues. This chain's CDR3 is CASVRDRRSYNSPLHF. In DNA form, the CDR3 reads TGTGCCAGTGTCCGGGACAGACGCTCCTATAATTCACCCCTCCACTTT.

A few counts support this clone. The genes are TRBV4-3 and TRBJ2-5, with no clear D. Trimming took 4 bases from V and 4 from J, leaving 16 bases between them. Germline values: CDR1 LGHNA, CDR2 YSLEER. CDR3 length: 15 residues. Written as DNA, the CDR3 is TGCGCCAGCAGCCTAGATTGGAACAATCCAGAGACCCAGTACTTC. Protein: CASSLDWNNPETQYF.

The chain employs TRBV7-7 and TRBJ2-1; 14 positions match TRBD2. The germline V gene has CDR1 SSHAT and CDR2 FNYEAQ (reference sequence). The CDR3 length is 15 residues. Trimming at V came to 6 bases and at J to 9 bases, leaving 7 bases not matched to a gene. The CDR3 loop is CASSLTSGRAGEQFF. Here the CDR3 DNA reads TGTGCCAGCAGTCTGACTAGCGGGAGGGCCGGTGAGCAGTTCTTC.

The rearrangement joins TRBV5-4 to TRBJ1-1; D perhaps matches TRBD1 (6 bases). CDR1 and CDR2 from the germline V gene are SGHNT and YYREEE (reference sequence). The CDR3 length is 14 residues. Deletions cut 2 bases from V and 5 bases from J, with 13 bases between. The CDR3 loop reads CASSLQGRGTEAFF. As DNA, the CDR3 is TGTGCCAGCAGCTTACAGGGCAGGGGAACTGAAGCTTTCTTT.

This sequence joins TRBV7-2 and TRBJ1-2; D is undetermined. The CDR3 is made up of 14 amino acids. Germline CDR1 reads SGHTA; CDR2 reads FQGNSA. Trimming took 0 bases from V and 4 from J, leaving 9 bases between them. CDR3 residues: CASSLASSSYGYTF. The CDR3 DNA reads as TGTGCCAGCAGCTTAGCGTCATCGAGCTATGGCTACACCTTC.

This chain uses TRBV6-5 with TRBJ2-2; D may be TRBD1 (6 bases). CDR1 is MNHEY, CDR2 SVGAGI, per germline. The CDR3 has 16 amino acids. V lost 0 bases and J 3 bases, leaving 11 bases between the germline ends. This chain's CDR3 is CASSYSMGAYTGELFF. DNA of the CDR3: TGTGCCAGCAGTTACTCGATGGGGGCCTACACCGGGGAGCTGTTTTTT.

The V and J genes are TRBV11-2 and TRBJ1-4, with a weak D call TRBD1 (5 bases). Trimming left V 3 bases short and J 4 bases short, with 12 bases between. The CDR3 runs to 15 residues. Germline CDR1 reads SGHAT; CDR2 reads FQNNGV. The CDR3 here is CASSFNSGGNEKLFF. The CDR3 bases are TGTGCCAGCAGCTTCAACTCGGGGGGTAATGAAAAACTGTTTTTT.

The V call is TRBV4-1, the J call TRBJ2-5; D is possibly TRBD1 (5 bases). V shed 1 base and J shed 5 bases, with 14 bases lying between them. This CDR3 is built from 15 residues. Germline assignment: CDR1 MGHRA and CDR2 YSYEKL. The CDR3 DNA is TGCGCCAGCAGCCAAGTTGGGGCCGGTCGGGAGACCCAGTACTTC. It specifies CASSQVGAGRETQYF.

The rearrangement uses TRBV6-5 and TRBJ1-1; tentatively, D is TRBD1 (5 bases). V was shortened by 7 bases and J by 4 bases, with 13 bases between the two germline ends. CDR1 and CDR2 from the germline V gene are MNHEY and SVGAGI. CDR3 length: 13 residues. The CDR3 sequence: CASMPGRSTEAFF. CDR3 in DNA: TGTGCCAGCATGCCAGGGAGGAGCACTGAAGCTTTCTTT.

The chain links TRBV21-1 to TRBJ1-2. TRBV21-1 is deemed a pseudogene. There are 11 residues in the CDR3. The CDR3 DNA reads TGTGCCAGCTCCTACGACTATGGCTACACCTTC. This gives the protein CASSYDYGYTF.

The chain joins TRBV7-8 to TRBJ1-5, with D unclear. CDR3 length equals 15 residues. Germline-derived CDR1 and CDR2 are SGHVS and FQNEAQ. The germline V and J ends were trimmed by 3 bases and 0 bases, with 9 bases remaining between them. CDR3 in DNA: TGTGCCAGCAGCTTCCGGACGGATAGCAATCAGCCCCAGCATTTT. This encodes CASSFRTDSNQPQHF.

The rearrangement links TRBV7-2 to TRBJ2-3, with 8 bases identical to TRBD2. The germline V gene has CDR1 SGHTA and CDR2 FQGNSA. With V trimmed by 6 bases and J by 3 bases, 8 bases remained unmatched. This CDR3 is built from 15 residues. The CDR3 DNA reads TGTGCCAGCAGATATGCGGGACTAGGAACAGATACGCAGTATTTT. It is translated as CASRYAGLGTDTQYF.

V usage is TRBV6-4 and J usage is TRBJ1-1; no firm D call. CDR1 MRHNA and CDR2 SNTAGT come from the germline V gene. This CDR3 is built from 13 residues. With 4 bases removed from V and 0 bases from J, the gap between germline ends came to 6 bases. The CDR3, as DNA: TGTGCCAGCAGTGTACAGTTGAACACTGAAGCTTTCTTT. Encoded protein: CASSVQLNTEAFF.

V gene TRBV6-5 combines with J gene TRBJ2-3; 12 positions match TRBD2. CDR1 and CDR2 (germline): MNHEY, SVGAGI. This CDR3 comprises 14 residues. V shed 8 bases and J 5 bases; nucleotides not matched to a gene: 5. In nucleotides, the CDR3 is TGTGCCAGCTCTAGCGGGAGGGCCCAAGATACGCAGTATTTT. It codes for CASSSGRAQDTQYF.

The genes are TRBV28 and TRBJ2-2; 7 positions match TRBD2. V was clipped by 6 bases and J by 6 bases; unmatched bases: 10. Germline CDR1 MDHEN, CDR2 SYDVKM. CDR3 length: 15 amino acids. CDR3 in DNA: TGTGCCAGCAGGTTACCGGGAGGTGGGGCCGGGGAGCTGTTTTTT. Protein sequence: CASRLPGGGAGELFF. The full variable domain, with the rest looked up from reference TRBV28 and TRBJ2-2, is DVKVTQSSRYLVKRTGEKVFLECVQDMDHENMFWYRQDPGLGLRLIYFSYDVKMKEKGDIPEGYSVSREKKERFSLILESASTNQTSMYLCASRLPGGGAGELFFGEGSRLTVL.

This clone has only one observation. The chain uses TRBV27 and TRBJ2-7; TRBD1 might be the D (6 bases). The V end was cut by 4 bases, the J end by 0 bases, with 10 bases between. Germline CDR1 MNHEY, CDR2 SMNVEV (reference sequence). This CDR3 is built from 14 residues. The CDR3 is CASSSTGLSYEQYF. The DNA for the CDR3 is TGTGCCAGCAGTTCGACAGGCCTCTCCTACGAGCAGTACTTC.

The V gene is TRBV12-5, the J gene TRBJ2-1, with D unresolved. Germline loops: CDR1 LGHNT, CDR2 FRNRAP. The CDR3 loop spans 14 amino acids. Trimming pared 1 base from V and 3 bases from J, leaving 7 bases between. The CDR3 loop is CASGLGGSYNEQFF. The CDR3 nucleotides are TGTGCTAGTGGTTTGGGGGGAAGCTACAATGAGCAGTTCTTC.

A word on this clone: Different DNA sequences within this sample yield the same CDR3. The chain has TRBV6-2 or TRBV6-3 and TRBJ1-1; no definite D call. Germline CDR1 reads MNHEY; CDR2 reads SVGEGT. The CDR3 loop spans 12 amino acids. The V end lost 6 bases, the J end lost 0 bases, and 5 bases lay between the germline ends. CDR3: CASSRMNTEAFF. The DNA for the CDR3 is TGTGCCAGCAGCCGTATGAACACTGAAGCTTTCTTT.

The V and J genes are TRBV3-1 (or the pseudogene TRBV3-2) and TRBJ2-1, with a tentative D call TRBD2 (7 bases). There are 15 residues in the CDR3. CDR1 is LGHDT and CDR2 is YNNKEL in the germline V gene (reference sequence). Trimming removed 0 bases from V and 6 bases from J, with 12 bases in between. The CDR3 DNA follows: TGTGCCAGCAGCCAAGACGGGGGGCTTGGCAATGAGCAGTTCTTC. Translating it yields CASSQDGGLGNEQFF.